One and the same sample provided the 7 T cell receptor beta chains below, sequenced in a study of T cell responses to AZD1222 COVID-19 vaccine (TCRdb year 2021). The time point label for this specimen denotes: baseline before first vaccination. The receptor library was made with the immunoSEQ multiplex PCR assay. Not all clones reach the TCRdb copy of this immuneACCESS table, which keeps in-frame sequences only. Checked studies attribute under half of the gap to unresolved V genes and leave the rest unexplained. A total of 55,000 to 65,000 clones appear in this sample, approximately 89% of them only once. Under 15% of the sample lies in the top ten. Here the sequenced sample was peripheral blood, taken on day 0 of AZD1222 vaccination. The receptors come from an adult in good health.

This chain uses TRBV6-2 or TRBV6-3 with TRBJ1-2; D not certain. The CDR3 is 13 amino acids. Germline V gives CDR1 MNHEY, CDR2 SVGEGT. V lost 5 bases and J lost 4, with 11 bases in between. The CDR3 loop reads CASSGELGYGYTF. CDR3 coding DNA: TGTGCCAGCAGTGGGGAACTCGGCTATGGCTACACCTTC.

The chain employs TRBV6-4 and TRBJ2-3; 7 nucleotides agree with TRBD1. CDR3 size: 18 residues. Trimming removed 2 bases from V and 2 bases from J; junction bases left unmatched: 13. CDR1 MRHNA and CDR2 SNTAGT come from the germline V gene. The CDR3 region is CASSDQAGTEIVTDTQYF. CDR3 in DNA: TGTGCCAGCAGTGACCAGGCCGGGACAGAAATAGTCACAGATACGCAGTATTTT.

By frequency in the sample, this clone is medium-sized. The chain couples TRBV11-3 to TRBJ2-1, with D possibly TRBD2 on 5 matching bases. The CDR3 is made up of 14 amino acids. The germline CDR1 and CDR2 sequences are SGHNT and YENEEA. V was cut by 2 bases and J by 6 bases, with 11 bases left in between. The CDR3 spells CASSLSLGSNEQFF. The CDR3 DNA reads TGTGCCAGCAGCTTATCCCTTGGGAGCAATGAGCAGTTCTTC.

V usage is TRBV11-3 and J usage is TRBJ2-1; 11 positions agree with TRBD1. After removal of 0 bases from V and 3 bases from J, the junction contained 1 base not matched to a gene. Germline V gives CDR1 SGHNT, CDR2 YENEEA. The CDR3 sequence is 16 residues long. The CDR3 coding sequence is TGTGCCAGCAGCTTAGACGGGACAGGGGGCTACAATGAGCAGTTCTTC. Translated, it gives CASSLDGTGGYNEQFF.

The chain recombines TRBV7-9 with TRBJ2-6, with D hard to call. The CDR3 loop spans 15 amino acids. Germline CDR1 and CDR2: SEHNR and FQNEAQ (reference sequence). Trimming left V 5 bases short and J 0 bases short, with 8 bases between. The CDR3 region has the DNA TGTGCCAGCAGCGACCTGCGCTCTGGGGCCAACGTCCTGACTTTC. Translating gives CASSDLRSGANVLTF.

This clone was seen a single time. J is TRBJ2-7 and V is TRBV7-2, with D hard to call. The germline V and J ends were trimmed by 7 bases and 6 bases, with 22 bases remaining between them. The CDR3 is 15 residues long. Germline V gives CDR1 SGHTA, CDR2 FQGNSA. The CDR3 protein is CASTGPGRLTGEQYF. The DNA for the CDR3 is TGTGCCAGCACCGGGCCCGGTCGGCTTACGGGCGAGCAGTACTTC.

CDR3 residues: CASSNRGAPNSPLHF. CDR3 nucleotides: TGTGCCAGCAGTAACAGGGGGGCCCCAAATTCACCCCTCCACTTT. The chain combines TRBV6-6 with TRBJ1-6; 8 bases agree with TRBD1. Trimming cost V 5 bases and J 7 bases; bases outside gene matches: 7. CDR3 length: 15 residues. CDR1 is MNHNY and CDR2 is SVGAGI in the germline V gene (reference sequence).